What follows are 22 T cell receptor beta chains derived from one specimen sequenced in a study of control samples from healthy donors and cancer patients. The repertoire was sequenced with immunoSEQ multiplex PCR; TCRdb's copy has only in-frame clones and lacks some. This repertoire shows 70,000 to 100,000 clones, 90% to 95% found once; its top ten account for approximately 18%. Sequencing input: blood. These receptors all stem from a man aged 50-60 years in good health.

V and J are TRBV5-1 and TRBJ1-6; D is unclear. There are 17 residues in the CDR3. V dropped 0 bases and J dropped 0 bases, with 10 bases sitting between them. Germline V gene sequence: CDR1 SGHRS, CDR2 YFSETQ. This chain's CDR3 is CASSLDPRSSYNSPLHF. In nucleotides, the CDR3 is TGCGCCAGCAGCTTGGATCCTAGGAGCTCCTATAATTCACCCCTCCACTTT.

This chain joins TRBV11-3 and TRBJ1-1; 9 bases agree with TRBD1. Germline trimming cut 1 base from V and 6 bases from J; bases unmatched to any gene: 0. This CDR3 is 13 amino acids long. The germline CDR1 and CDR2 sequences are SGHNT and YENEEA. The CDR3 sequence is CASSLGQGAEAFF. The CDR3 DNA reads as TGTGCCAGCAGCTTAGGACAGGGGGCTGAAGCTTTCTTT.

The gene calls are TRBV6-5 and TRBJ1-2, with D tentatively TRBD1 (5 bases). This CDR3 region has 14 residues. The V and J ends lost 6 bases and 0 bases respectively, with 11 bases between them. The germline CDR1 and CDR2 sequences are MNHEY and SVGAGI. CDR3 nucleotide sequence: TGTGCCAGCAGCGACCGACAGCCTAACTATGGCTACACCTTC. Amino acid sequence: CASSDRQPNYGYTF.

A single count supports this clone. This chain uses TRBV12-5 with TRBJ1-6, with a weak D call TRBD1 (6 bases). Germline CDR1 is LGHNT and CDR2 is FRNRAP. The length of the CDR3 is 13 residues. V was cut by 1 base and J by 9 bases, with 7 bases left in between. CDR3 loop: CASGLEGGSPLHF. CDR3 DNA sequence: TGTGCTAGTGGTTTGGAGGGGGGTTCACCCCTCCACTTT.

This chain links TRBV7-9 with TRBJ2-2, with TRBD1 matching 7 bases. V gave up 7 bases and J gave up 5 bases; unmatched junction bases: 7. Germline V gives CDR1 SEHNR, CDR2 FQNEAQ (reference sequence). This CDR3 is 14 amino acids long. CDR3 sequence (DNA): TGTGCCAGCACCACCCGGGGACAGACCGGGGAGCTGTTTTTT. Its translation is CASTTRGQTGELFF.

J is TRBJ2-5 and V is TRBV7-9, with D perhaps being TRBD1 or TRBD2 (5 bases each). Germline CDR1 is SEHNR and CDR2 is FQNEAQ (reference sequence). This CDR3 comprises 17 residues. V lost 5 bases and J lost 2, with 21 bases in between. The CDR3, as DNA: TGTGCCAGCAGCCGATTGGGGGTCTTGCGCCTTCAAGAGACCCAGTACTTC. Translation: CASSRLGVLRLQETQYF.

The V call is TRBV18, the J call TRBJ1-1; D possibly corresponds to TRBD1 (6 bases). Germline V gene lookup returns CDR1 KGHSH and CDR2 LQKENI. V lost 1 base and J 8 bases, leaving 8 bases between the germline ends. The length of the CDR3 is 12 residues. CDR3 protein: CASSPQQGEAFF. CDR3 sequence (DNA): TGTGCCAGCTCACCACAGCAGGGGGAAGCTTTCTTT.

V gene TRBV30 combines with J gene TRBJ1-3; D uncertain. CDR3 length: 15 amino acids. V was cut by 2 bases and J by 4 bases, with 15 bases left in between. CDR1 and CDR2 from the germline V gene are GTSNPN and SVGIG (reference sequence). The CDR3 nucleotides read TGTGCCTGGAGTCCTGCTACATCATGGGGAAACACCATATATTTT. This encodes CAWSPATSWGNTIYF.

The rearrangement uses TRBV15 and TRBJ2-7, with D possibly TRBD1 on 6 matching bases. The germline V gene encodes CDR1 LNHNV and CDR2 YYDKDF (reference sequence). This CDR3 comprises 17 residues. The V gene lost 0 bases and the J gene lost 0 bases, with 15 bases spanning the gap. CDR3 DNA: TGTGCCACCAGCAGAGATCGGGCGGTAGGGGGCTCCTACGAGCAGTACTTC. It encodes CATSRDRAVGGSYEQYF.

The chain links TRBV19 to TRBJ2-7, with 7 bases aligning to TRBD1. Trimming removed 5 bases from V and 7 bases from J; junction bases left unmatched: 5. Germline assignment: CDR1 LNHDA and CDR2 SQIVND (reference sequence). The CDR3 spans 12 residues. The CDR3 nucleotides read TGTGCCAGTAGTCTGGACAGGCGGGAGCAGTACTTC. Translating it yields CASSLDRREQYF.

The CDR3 DNA reads TGTGCCAGCAGCCGCTATTTTGGACAGGACTACGAGCAGTACTTC. As protein: CASSRYFGQDYEQYF. The V call is TRBV27, the J call TRBJ2-7; 7 bases align to TRBD1. The V and J ends lost 6 bases and 3 bases, in that order; junction bases with no gene match: 11. The CDR3 is made up of 15 amino acids. Germline V gene data show CDR1 as MNHEY and CDR2 as SMNVEV (reference sequence).

The chain has TRBV19 and TRBJ2-1, with TRBD1 as a possible D gene (5 bases). With 5 bases removed from V and 15 bases from J, the gap between germline ends came to 17 bases. The CDR3 extends over 12 amino acids. CDR1 is LNHDA and CDR2 is SQIVND in the germline V gene (reference sequence). CDR3 in amino acids: CASSPGQAKRFF. In DNA form, the CDR3 reads TGTGCCAGTAGTCCCGGACAAGCAAAAAGGTTCTTC.

Only one count was recorded for this clone. This chain joins TRBV24-1 and TRBJ2-3; TRBD1 might be the D (6 bases). In germline, CDR1 is KGHDR, CDR2 SFDVKD. This CDR3 has 13 residues. V gave up 4 bases and J gave up 4 bases, with 8 bases separating them. CDR3 nucleotide sequence: TGTGCCACCAGTGACACAGGGTCAGATACGCAGTATTTT. This codes for CATSDTGSDTQYF.

The chain is built from TRBV10-2 and TRBJ1-2; D is possibly TRBD1 (6 bases). Trimming left V 2 bases short and J 7 bases short, with 11 bases between. Per the germline V gene, CDR1 is WSHSY and CDR2 is SAAADI. The CDR3 sequence is 13 residues long. The CDR3 loop is CASSEGGAGGYTF. CDR3 DNA sequence: TGCGCCAGCAGTGAGGGGGGCGCCGGTGGCTACACCTTC.

The chain uses TRBV25-1 and TRBJ1-3; D gene uncertain. This CDR3 is built from 13 residues. V was cut by 5 bases and J by 4 bases, with 9 bases left in between. CDR1 and CDR2 (germline): MGHDK, SYGVNS. CDR3 in DNA: TGTGCCAGCAGTCCGTCTGGGGGAAACACCATATATTTT. Residues: CASSPSGGNTIYF.

The CDR3 sequence: CASRGASTDTQYF. Written as DNA, the CDR3 is TGTGCCAGCAGGGGGGCCAGCACAGATACGCAGTATTTT. This sequence joins TRBV6-5 and TRBJ2-3, with a possible D match to TRBD1 (6 bases). The CDR3 is 13 residues long. Trimming shortened V by 6 bases and J by 0 bases, and 7 bases separated the two germline ends. Germline loops: CDR1 MNHEY, CDR2 SVGAGI.

V gene TRBV11-3 combines with J gene TRBJ2-1, with D perhaps TRBD1 or TRBD2 (5 bases each). This CDR3 is built from 15 residues. Trimming shortened V by 4 bases and J by 1 base, and 11 bases separated the two germline ends. Germline CDR1 SGHNT, CDR2 YENEEA. The CDR3 nucleotides read TGTGCCAGCAGCTCAACGGGGCCATCCTACAATGAGCAGTTCTTC. Its protein is CASSSTGPSYNEQFF.

J is TRBJ1-5 and V is TRBV7-8; tentatively, D is TRBD1 (5 bases). The V and J ends lost 5 bases and 3 bases respectively, with 14 bases between them. The CDR3 runs 15 residues. Germline assignment: CDR1 SGHVS and CDR2 FQNEAQ. CDR3 amino acids: CASSPSHRTNQPQHF. The CDR3 DNA sequence: TGTGCCAGCAGCCCTTCCCACAGGACCAATCAGCCCCAGCATTTT.

The chain employs TRBV14 and TRBJ2-3; D is unclear. CDR1 is SGHDN and CDR2 is FVKESK in the germline V gene. This CDR3 has 14 residues. The V end was cut by 3 bases, the J end by 3 bases, with 10 bases between. The CDR3 DNA follows: TGTGCCAGCAGCCAGCCCGATTGGACAGATACGCAGTATTTT. Amino acids: CASSQPDWTDTQYF.

This clone appeared once. The V call is TRBV15, the J call TRBJ1-1; D not certain. The germline gives CDR1 LNHNV, CDR2 YYDKDF (reference sequence). The V end lost 0 bases, the J end lost 4 bases, and 12 bases lay between the germline ends. CDR3 length: 15 residues. The CDR3 protein is CATSRDGVVITEAFF. The CDR3 bases are TGTGCCACCAGCAGAGATGGGGTGGTGATCACTGAAGCTTTCTTT.

The CDR3 reads CASNRVANYGYTF. As DNA, the CDR3 is TGTGCCAGTAATCGGGTAGCTAACTATGGCTACACCTTC. The chain uses TRBV19 and TRBJ1-2, with D unclear. V lost 7 bases to trimming and J lost 0 bases, with 9 bases between them. The CDR3 totals 13 residues. Looked up from germline, CDR1 is LNHDA and CDR2 is SQIVND (reference sequence).

This clone showed up just once. V usage is TRBV30 and J usage is TRBJ2-4; perhaps TRBD1 as D (5 bases). This CDR3 is built from 17 residues. CDR1 and CDR2 from the germline V gene are GTSNPN and SVGIG (reference sequence). Trimming removed 1 base from V and 1 base from J, with 17 bases in between. CDR3 in DNA: TGTGCCTGGAGTGCCTCCAGGGATAGCAGGGCCAAAAACATTCAGTACTTC. Amino acid sequence: CAWSASRDSRAKNIQYF. The full variable domain, with the rest looked up from reference TRBV30 and TRBJ2-4, is SQTIHQWPATLVQPVGSPLSLECTVEGTSNPNLYWYRQAAGRGLQLLFYSVGIGQISSEVPQNLSASRPQDRQFILSSKKLLLSDSGFYLCAWSASRDSRAKNIQYFGAGTRLSVL.